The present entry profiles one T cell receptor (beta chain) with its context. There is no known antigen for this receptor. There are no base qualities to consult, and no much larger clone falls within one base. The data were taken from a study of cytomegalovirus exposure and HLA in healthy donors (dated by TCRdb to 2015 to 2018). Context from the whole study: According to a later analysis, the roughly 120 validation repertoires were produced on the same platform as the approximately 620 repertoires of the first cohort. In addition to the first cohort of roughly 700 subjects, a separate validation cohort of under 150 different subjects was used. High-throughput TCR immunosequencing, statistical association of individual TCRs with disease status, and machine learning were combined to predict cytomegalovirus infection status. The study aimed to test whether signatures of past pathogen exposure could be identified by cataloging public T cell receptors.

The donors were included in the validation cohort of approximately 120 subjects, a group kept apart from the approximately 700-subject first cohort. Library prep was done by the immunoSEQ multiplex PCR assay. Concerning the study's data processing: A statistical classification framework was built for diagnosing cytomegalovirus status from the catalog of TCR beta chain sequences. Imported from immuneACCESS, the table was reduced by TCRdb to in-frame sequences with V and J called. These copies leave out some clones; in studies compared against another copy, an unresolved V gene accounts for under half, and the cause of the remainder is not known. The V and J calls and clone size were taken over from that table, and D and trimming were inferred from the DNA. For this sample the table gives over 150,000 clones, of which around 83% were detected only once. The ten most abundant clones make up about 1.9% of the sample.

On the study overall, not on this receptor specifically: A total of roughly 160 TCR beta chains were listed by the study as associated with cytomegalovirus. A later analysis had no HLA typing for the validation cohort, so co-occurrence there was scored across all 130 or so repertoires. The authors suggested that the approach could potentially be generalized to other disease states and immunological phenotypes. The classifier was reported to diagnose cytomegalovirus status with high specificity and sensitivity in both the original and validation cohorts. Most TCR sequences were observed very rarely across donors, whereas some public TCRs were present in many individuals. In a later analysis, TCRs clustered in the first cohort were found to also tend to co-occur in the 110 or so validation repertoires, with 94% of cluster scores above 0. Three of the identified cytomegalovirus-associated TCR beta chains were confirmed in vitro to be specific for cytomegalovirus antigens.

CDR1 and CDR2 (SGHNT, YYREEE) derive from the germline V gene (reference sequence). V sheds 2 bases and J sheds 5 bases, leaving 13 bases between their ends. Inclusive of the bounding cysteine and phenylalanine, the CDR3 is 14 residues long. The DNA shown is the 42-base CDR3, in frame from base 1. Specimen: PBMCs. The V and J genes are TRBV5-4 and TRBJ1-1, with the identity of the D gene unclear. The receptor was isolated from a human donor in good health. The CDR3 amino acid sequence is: CASSLPPPQTEAFF. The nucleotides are TGTGCCAGCAGCTTACCCCCCCCACAAACTGAAGCTTTCTTT.